These 9 T cell receptor beta chains share one sample of origin, sequenced in a study of T-cell memory formation after mild COVID-19. TCRdb passed the 5' RACE reads through MiXCR, listing each CDR3 protein once. Counted here are 300,000 to 400,000 distinct CDR3 sequences, over 10% occurring once; the ten biggest clones make up roughly 23%. What was sequenced was PBMCs or a T cell subset sorted from them (not recorded which). These receptors were taken from a man aged 18 to 30 who had mild COVID-19 (a few samples of this study predate the infection). Cell type and time point are not known.

The sample holds a few counts of this clonotype. The rearrangement links TRBV29-1 to TRBJ2-1, with 9 nucleotides matching TRBD2. The CDR3 is 16 residues long. J lost 3 bases, V lost 0 bases, and 6 bases had no gene match. Per the germline V gene, CDR1 is SQVTM and CDR2 is ANQGSEA. DNA for the CDR3: TGCAGCGTTGAAGATCTCGTGCGGGGGGGCTACAATGAGCAGTTCTTC. Translated: CSVEDLVRGGYNEQFF.

This clonotype was counted between two and nine times. V usage is TRBV20-1 and J usage is TRBJ1-2; D unclear. This CDR3 region has 14 residues. V was trimmed by 2 bases and J by 0 bases, leaving 10 bases between them. In germline, CDR1 is DFQATT, CDR2 SNEGSKA (reference sequence). The CDR3 protein is CSARTQESNYGYTF. CDR3 bases: TGCAGTGCTAGAACACAAGAATCTAACTATGGCTACACCTTC.

This clonotype was recorded a few times. The chain joins TRBV6-1 to TRBJ1-2; 7 bases map to TRBD1. Germline loops: CDR1 MNHNS, CDR2 SASEGT. V was clipped by 7 bases and J by 4 bases; unmatched bases: 6. The CDR3 is 13 residues long. CDR3 sequence reads: CASNPGGPYGYTF. Here the CDR3 DNA reads TGTGCCAGCAATCCAGGGGGACCCTATGGCTACACCTTC.

This clonotype was seen only a few times. The J gene is TRBJ2-5, the V gene TRBV20-1; TRBD2 is a possible D gene (7 bases). V lost 0 bases and J 5 bases, leaving 13 bases between the germline ends. The CDR3 has 14 residues. In germline, CDR1 is DFQATT, CDR2 SNEGSKA (reference sequence). The CDR3 sequence is CSARDRGGEETQYF. CDR3 nucleotides: TGCAGTGCTAGAGATAGGGGGGGCGAGGAGACCCAGTACTTC.

This clonotype was seen only a few times. This chain uses TRBV7-8 with TRBJ2-3; D remains unclear. Trimming stripped 4 bases from V and 3 bases from J, with 11 bases between. The CDR3 is 14 residues long. Germline CDR1 SGHVS, CDR2 FQNEAQ. DNA for the CDR3: TGTGCCAGCAGCTACCCCTTGGGGACAGATACGCAGTATTTT. It encodes CASSYPLGTDTQYF.

This clonotype occurred a few times. This sequence joins TRBV7-2 and TRBJ2-5; D ambiguous. The CDR3 sequence is 12 residues long. With 2 bases removed from V and 6 bases from J, the gap between germline ends came to 7 bases. In germline, CDR1 is SGHTA, CDR2 FQGNSA. The CDR3 loop reads CASSLYRQTQYF. Here the CDR3 DNA reads TGTGCCAGCAGCTTATACCGACAGACCCAGTACTTC.

This sequence joins TRBV20-1 and TRBJ2-2, with D possibly being TRBD2 (6 bases). Trimming took 7 bases from V and 6 from J, leaving 18 bases between them. The CDR3 totals 14 residues. Germline CDR1 DFQATT, CDR2 SNEGSKA (reference sequence). The CDR3: CSVEGPGTSGELFF. CDR3 coding DNA: TGCAGTGTAGAGGGACCCGGGACTTCCGGGGAGCTGTTTTTT.

The table lists this clonotype with a few counts. J is TRBJ2-3 and V is TRBV5-1, with 9 bases aligning to TRBD2. The CDR3 extends over 18 amino acids. CDR1 and CDR2 from the germline V gene are SGHRS and YFSETQ. The V gene end was trimmed by 0 bases and the J gene end by 6 bases; junction bases not matched to a gene: 14. As DNA, the CDR3 is TGCGCCAGCAGCTTGGCGGAATGGCGGGGGGGCCGTGCCGATACGCAGTATTTT. Encoded protein: CASSLAEWRGGRADTQYF.

In this sample, this clonotype turned up many times. The chain uses TRBV30 and TRBJ1-5; D is undetermined. The V end was cut by 0 bases, the J end by 4 bases, with 7 bases between. Germline CDR1 GTSNPN, CDR2 SVGIG (reference sequence). The length of the CDR3 is 13 residues. CDR3 in DNA: TGTGCCTGGAGTGTGGCAGCTAATCAGCCCCAGCATTTT. It encodes CAWSVAANQPQHF.